This T cell receptor (beta chain) was obtained from a study of T cells after yellow fever vaccination. Study in general: Fractions with few cells were prepared using SMART-Seq v4 Ultra Low Input. Study-wide results and caveats: Detected again after the booster were most primary-vaccination clones, at 95% to 98% CD4 and 88% CD8. Clonotypes appearing in both CD4 and CD8 compartments existed, and their share was small.

V was cut by 3 bases and J by 0 bases, with 6 bases left in between. The germline CDR1 and CDR2 sequences are DFQATT and SNEGSKA (reference sequence). The CDR3 has 13 amino acids. To note about this clonotype: Its antigen remains unidentified.

As TCR cDNA was made by 5'RACE template switching, a universal primer site and UMIs were added. TCRdb reprocessed the 5' RACE reads with MiXCR, giving one entry per CDR3 protein. The sample has 550,000 or so distinct CDR3 sequences; roughly 19% are singletons. The V call is TRBV20-1, the J call TRBJ1-5; D is unclear. The material was PBMCs, obtained 15 days after the yellow fever booster vaccination. The clonotype originates from a young man who received the YFV17D yellow fever vaccine. CDR3 DNA: TGCAGTGCTAGGGGGAATAGCAATCAGCCCCAGCATTTT. Its translation: CSARGNSNQPQHF.